This T cell receptor (beta chain) emerged from a study of blood T cell repertoires in COVID-19. Germline assignment: CDR1 SGHNT and CDR2 YENEEA. The CDR3 extends over 12 amino acids. V shed 5 bases, J shed 12 bases, and the junction held 6 bases outside the gene matches. Using immunoSEQ multiplex PCR, the repertoire was profiled, and TCRdb retains in-frame clones only, with some absent. The sample lists around 160,000 clones; over 75% were seen once. Sequencing was done on a sample of peripheral blood. The chain has TRBV11-3 and TRBJ2-1; 8 nucleotides agree with TRBD1. The clonotype originates from a man in his 60s with active or convalescent COVID-19. The CDR3 spells CASSRGDRGQFF. CDR3 coding DNA: TGTGCCAGCAGCCGGGGAGACAGGGGGCAGTTCTTC.